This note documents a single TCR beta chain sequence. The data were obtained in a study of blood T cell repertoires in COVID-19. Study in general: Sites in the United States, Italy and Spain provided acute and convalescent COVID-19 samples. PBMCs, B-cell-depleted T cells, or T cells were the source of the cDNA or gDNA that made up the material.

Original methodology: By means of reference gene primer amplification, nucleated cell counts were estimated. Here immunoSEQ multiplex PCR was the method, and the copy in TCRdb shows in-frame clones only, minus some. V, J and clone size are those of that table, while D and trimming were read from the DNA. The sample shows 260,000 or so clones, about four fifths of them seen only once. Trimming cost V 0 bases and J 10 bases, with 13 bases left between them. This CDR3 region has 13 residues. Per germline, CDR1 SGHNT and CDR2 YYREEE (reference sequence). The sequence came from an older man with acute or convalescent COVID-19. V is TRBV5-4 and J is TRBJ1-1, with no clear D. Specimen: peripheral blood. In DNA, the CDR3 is TGTGCCAGCAGCTTGGGAGACGAGGTCGGAGCTTTCTTT. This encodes CASSLGDEVGAFF.